Shown below are 9 T cell receptor beta chains from a single sample sequenced in a study of blood T cell repertoires in COVID-19. The data were produced by immunoSEQ multiplex PCR, yet TCRdb's version contains in-frame clones alone and is incomplete. The table shows around 190,000 clones, with about 80% occurring only once. Source material: peripheral blood. The origin of the receptors is a woman aged 60-75 years with COVID-19, enrolled during active disease.

The rearrangement uses TRBV28 and TRBJ1-1; D not resolved. V gave up 6 bases and J gave up 4 bases, with 12 bases separating them. The CDR3 consists of 13 residues. Germline V CDR1 and CDR2: MDHEN, SYDVKM. The CDR3 sequence: CASRPPQVTEAFF. In DNA, the CDR3 is TGTGCCAGCAGACCCCCCCAGGTCACTGAAGCTTTCTTT.

This clone was seen a few times. The J gene is TRBJ1-1, the V gene TRBV5-1; 7 bases agree with TRBD1. The CDR3 has 16 residues. Germline lookup yields CDR1 SGHRS and CDR2 YFSETQ. V shed 2 bases, J shed 0 bases, and the junction held 7 bases outside the gene matches. The CDR3 DNA reads TGCGCCAGCAGCTTAAGATGGGACAGCCTGAACACTGAAGCTTTCTTT. Encoded protein: CASSLRWDSLNTEAFF.

In this sample, this clone turned up a few times. The chain recombines TRBV6-5 with TRBJ2-7; TRBD2 matches 9 bases. The length of the CDR3 is 13 residues. V trimming: 8 bases; J trimming: 3 bases; junction bases outside the gene matches: 5. Per the germline V gene, CDR1 is MNHEY and CDR2 is SVGAGI. The CDR3: CASGTSLRYEQYF. The CDR3 nucleotides are TGTGCCAGCGGGACTAGCCTCCGCTACGAGCAGTACTTC.

This clone was counted only a few times. This chain connects TRBV15 to TRBJ2-1; D is possibly TRBD1 (6 bases). The CDR3 is 15 residues long. With 5 bases removed from V and 8 bases from J, the gap between germline ends came to 19 bases. Germline-derived CDR1 and CDR2 are LNHNV and YYDKDF (reference sequence). The CDR3 spells CATSGIQGSGYEQFF. The DNA of the CDR3 is TGTGCCACCAGCGGAATACAGGGTTCAGGGTATGAGCAGTTCTTC.

A few counts support this clone. The chain joins TRBV6-5 to TRBJ1-6; D remains ambiguous. The CDR3 is 12 residues long. Germline CDR1 is MNHEY and CDR2 is SVGAGI. Trimming stripped 0 bases from V and 14 bases from J, with 8 bases between. In DNA form, the CDR3 reads TGTGCCAGCAGTTACTCGGCCGGGACCCTCCACTTT. This encodes CASSYSAGTLHF.

V usage is TRBV5-1 and J usage is TRBJ2-7; 7 bases map to TRBD2. The V and J ends lost 1 base and 0 bases, in that order; junction bases with no gene match: 4. Germline V gene sequence: CDR1 SGHRS, CDR2 YFSETQ. The CDR3 runs 15 residues. This chain's CDR3 is CASSLPSGRSYEQYF. Written as DNA, the CDR3 is TGCGCCAGCAGCTTGCCTAGCGGCCGCTCCTACGAGCAGTACTTC.

This clone was observed a few times. The chain is built from TRBV21-1 and TRBJ2-2; the D call of TRBD1 is as the table states it, not checked on the DNA. TRBV21-1 is deemed a pseudogene. The CDR3 runs 15 residues. CDR3 coding DNA: TGTGCCAGCAGCAAAGGCAGGGATTTTCACGGGGAGCTGTTTTTT. It specifies CASSKGRDFHGELFF.

This clone was seen just once. The conserved closing phenylalanine or tryptophan is absent in this CDR3, likely reflecting a read error. It is unclear where the CDR3 begins or ends on the DNA, so no DNA is shown, and the CDR3 is as TCRdb lists it. The chain links TRBV30 to TRBJ1-1. The germline gives CDR1 GTSNPN, CDR2 SVGIG (reference sequence). The CDR3 is 9 amino acids in total, end residues counted. This chain's CDR3 is CAWSVRCRL.

The chain employs TRBV11-1 and TRBJ1-1; 10 nucleotides line up with TRBD1. Germline CDR1 reads SGHAT; CDR2 reads FQDESV (reference sequence). This CDR3 has 13 amino acids. V shed 4 bases and J 7 bases; nucleotides not matched to a gene: 3. The CDR3 DNA reads as TGTGCCAGCAGCTGGGGGACAGGGGTTGAAGCTTTCTTT. Translating gives CASSWGTGVEAFF.